Listed below are T cell receptor beta chains from one sample, sequenced in a study of T cell responses to AZD1222 COVID-19 vaccine. Only in-frame clones appear in the TCRdb table, and some are missing; sequencing was by immunoSEQ multiplex PCR. The top ten hold 25% of the sample, which has about 69,000 clones, less than 85% seen once. Sample: peripheral blood, taken 28 days after the second AZD1222 dose. The receptors shown here come from an adult who received the AZD1222 COVID-19 vaccine. Each CDR3 is given with its conserved first and last residue. The D gene is left open where the match is weak. The size of a clone is reported for some rows only, either as once, few or many, or as a class for expanded clones.

. | TRBJ1-3 | TRBV5-1 | TRBD1 | TGCGCCAGCAGCTTGGGACAGGGTCTGGGAAACACCATATATTTT | CASSLGQGLGNTIYF
. | TRBJ2-2 | TRBV6-5 | . | TGTGCCAGCCTAGACCTGAGGGGGAACACCGGGGAGCTGTTTTTT | CASLDLRGNTGELFF
. | TRBJ1-1 | TRBV30 | TRBD1 | TGTGCCTTAACAGGGGCCGATCGGCGGAACACTGAAGCTTTCTTT | CALTGADRRNTEAFF
. | TRBJ1-5 | TRBV6-1 | . | TGTGCCAGCAGTGAAGCCCCTTTCACAGGACGGGGGAGCAATCAGCCCCAGCATTTT | CASSEAPFTGRGSNQPQHF
. | TRBJ1-3 | TRBV5-1 | . | TGCGCCAGCAGCGGGGACACGACTGGAAACACCATATATTTT | CASSGDTTGNTIYF
few | TRBJ1-2 | TRBV27 | . | TGTGCCAGCAGTCCCTCGGTCCTCGGGGCTTATGGCTACACCTTC | CASSPSVLGAYGYTF
few | TRBJ1-5 | TRBV13 | . | TGTGCCAGCAGCTTGGGGCCGGGAGATCAGCCCCAGCATTTT | CASSLGPGDQPQHF
. | TRBJ1-4 | TRBV19 | TRBD1 | TGTGCCAGTGCGGACAGGGGAGATGAAAAACTGTTTTTT | CASADRGDEKLFF
. | TRBJ2-1 | TRBV7-9 | . | TGTGCCAGCAGCTTAGAGGATGAGCAGTTCTTC | CASSLEDEQFF
once | TRBJ1-1 | TRBV5-6 | . | TGTGCCAGCAGCCTAGGTTCCCGTTCCATGAACACTGAAGCTTTCTTT | CASSLGSRSMNTEAFF
. | TRBJ1-1 | TRBV5-1 | . | TGCGCCAGCAGCTTGATAACGGGCTCGAACACTGAAGCTTTCTTT | CASSLITGSNTEAFF
once | TRBJ2-5 | TRBV11-2 | TRBD2 | TGTGCCAGCAGCTCAGGACTAGCGGGACCTGGAAAGTACTTC | CASSSGLAGPGKYF
. | TRBJ1-1 | TRBV29-1 | . | TGCAGCGTAACAGGCGTTAGGGGTGCTTTCTTT | CSVTGVRGAFF
few | TRBJ2-7 | TRBV27 | . | TGTGCCAGCAGTCTATACAGGTTCTCCTACGAGCAGTACTTC | CASSLYRFSYEQYF
. | TRBJ2-7 | TRBV12-3/TRBV12-4 | . | TGTGCCAGCAGTTTAGCCGGGTCCTACGAGCAGTACTTC | CASSLAGSYEQYF
. | TRBJ1-6 | TRBV5-4 | . | TGTGCCAGCAGCCGGACAGTAAGCTCCTATAATTCACCCCTCCACTTT | CASSRTVSSYNSPLHF
few | TRBJ1-2 | TRBV30 | . | TGTGCCTGGAGTCCACAGTCAGACTATGGCTACACCTTC | CAWSPQSDYGYTF
. | TRBJ2-5 | TRBV7-9 | . | TGTGCCAGCAGCTTAGCTAGCGGCAACTTC | CASSLASGNF
. | TRBJ1-1 | TRBV25-1 | . | TGTGCCAGCAGTCCCAGCAGCACCGCTGAAGCTTTCTTT | CASSPSSTAEAFF
. | TRBJ2-1 | TRBV5-1 | . | TGCGCCAGCAGCCCCCCCCGGGGAGGCTCCTACAATGAGCAGTTCTTC | CASSPPRGGSYNEQFF
. | TRBJ2-7 | TRBV2 | . | TGTGCCAGCAGTCCGGGGACGACTGGGGCCTACGAGCAGTACTTC | CASSPGTTGAYEQYF
. | TRBJ2-2 | TRBV5-1 | TRBD2 | TGCGCCAGCAGCCCCCGTTGGGAGGGGACCCTTCCCGGGGAGCTGTTTTTT | CASSPRWEGTLPGELFF
. | TRBJ1-2 | TRBV7-9 | . | TGTGCCAGCAGCTTAGATACAGGAAGGGTCTACACCTTC | CASSLDTGRVYTF
. | TRBJ2-3 | TRBV19 | TRBD2 | TGTGCCAGTAGTATAGGTCGACTAGCGGGGGCCACGACTTTAGAAGATACGCAGTATTTT | CASSIGRLAGATTLEDTQYF
. | TRBJ2-7 | TRBV5-1 | . | TGCGCCAGCAGCTTGAATAGGGATGGGTACGAGCAGTACTTC | CASSLNRDGYEQYF
. | TRBJ1-2 | TRBV19 | . | TGTGCCAGTAGTATAGAGCCCCGGACAGAAGTCGGCTACACCTTC | CASSIEPRTEVGYTF
once | TRBJ1-5 | TRBV6-5 | TRBD1 | TGTGCCAGCAGCCTGGGACAGGGCTTTAATCAGCCCCAGCATTTT | CASSLGQGFNQPQHF
. | TRBJ2-1 | TRBV6-4 | TRBD2 | TGTGCCAGCAGTGACCTTAGCGGGGAGGAGTTCTTC | CASSDLSGEEFF
. | TRBJ1-1 | TRBV7-9 | . | TGTGCCAGCAGCCCAGCGCGGGCCCTCTTGAACACTGAAGCTTTCTTT | CASSPARALLNTEAFF
. | TRBJ1-1 | TRBV21-1 | . | TGTGCCAGCACCCCTTGGGAAGGACACTCCATGAACACTGAAGCTTTCTTT | CASTPWEGHSMNTEAFF
. | TRBJ2-7 | TRBV9 | TRBD2 | TGTGCCAGCAGCGTAGCCCGCGGGGGGGATTACGAGCAGTACTTC | CASSVARGGDYEQYF
. | TRBJ1-4 | TRBV2 | . | TGTGCCAGCAGTGATTACTCCGCGGGGGAAAAACTGTTTTTT | CASSDYSAGEKLFF
. | TRBJ1-1 | TRBV6-5 | . | TGTGCCAGCGCGTTCAAATCGAACACTGAAGCTTTCTTT | CASAFKSNTEAFF
. | TRBJ1-2 | TRBV7-2 | TRBD1 | TGTGCCAGCAGCTTTCAGACAGGGGGCTACTATGGCTACACCTTC | CASSFQTGGYYGYTF
. | TRBJ2-7 | TRBV29-1 | . | TGCAGCGTTATGGCGGGTCACTCCTACGAGCAGTACTTC | CSVMAGHSYEQYF
few | TRBJ1-2 | TRBV23-1 | . | TGCGCCAGCTATCATAGGGGGGCAGAGCTCTATGGCTACACCTTC | CASYHRGAELYGYTF
. | TRBJ1-1 | TRBV19 | . | TGTGCCAGTAGGCAGGGAGGGACACAAGTGACTTTCTTT | CASRQGGTQVTFF
. | TRBJ2-4 | TRBV6-6 | TRBD1 | TGTGCCAGCAGTTCCCCGGGACAGACCTCGGGGCACATTCAGTACTTC | CASSSPGQTSGHIQYF
few | TRBJ2-7 | TRBV5-1 | . | TGCGCCAGCAGCTTAAACAGCCCTCCTTCCTACGAGCAGTACTTC | CASSLNSPPSYEQYF
once | TRBJ2-5 | TRBV4-2 | . | TGTGCCAGCAGCCAACAGTACCAAGAGACCCAGTACTTC | CASSQQYQETQYF
. | TRBJ2-7 | TRBV5-1 | . | TGCGCCAGCAGCTTGGTGGTCTCCTACGAGCAGTACTTC | CASSLVVSYEQYF
once | TRBJ2-3 | TRBV12-5 | TRBD2 | TGTGCTAGTGGTTTGGGACTAGCGGGAGTAGATACGCAGTATTTT | CASGLGLAGVDTQYF
. | TRBJ2-3 | TRBV9 | . | TGTGCCAGCAGTACCGGGATAAGCACAGATACGCAGTATTTT | CASSTGISTDTQYF
. | TRBJ1-2 | TRBV6-5 | . | TGTGCCAGCAGGGGGGGGCAGGGCGCCTATGGCTACACCTTC | CASRGGQGAYGYTF
. | TRBJ1-1 | TRBV29-1 | . | TGCAGCGTTCTACTTAACTTGCCAGAAGCTTTCTTT | CSVLLNLPEAFF